Below are 26 T cell receptor beta chains sequenced from a single sample in a study of T-cell reconstitution after alpha-beta-depleted transplantation in children. A library of TCRbeta sequences, prepared with unique molecular identifiers, was generated. Each CDR3 protein gets one entry after TCRdb re-called the PCR reads with MiXCR. The sample contains roughly 110,000 distinct CDR3 sequences, 10% of which appear only once. The specimen was PBMCs, collected before TCRalphabeta/CD19-depleted stem cell transplant. These receptor sequences come from a boy aged 2 to 9 with acute lymphoblastic leukemia, due to receive a stem cell transplant.

The J gene is TRBJ2-2, the V gene TRBV18; TRBD1 agrees at 10 bases. CDR3 length: 16 residues. The V gene's germline CDR1 is KGHSH and CDR2 LQKENI. V shed 2 bases, J shed 5 bases, and the junction held 5 bases outside the gene matches. CDR3 sequence (DNA): TGTGCCAGCTCACCAAGCTCGGGACAGGGGACCGGGGAGCTGTTTTTT. This encodes CASSPSSGQGTGELFF.

This clonotype was seen a few times. V gene TRBV3-1 combines with J gene TRBJ2-5; weak D call: TRBD2 (6 bases). Trimming cost V 2 bases and J 5 bases, with 12 bases left between them. The germline V gene encodes CDR1 LGHDT and CDR2 YNNKEL (reference sequence). The CDR3 spans 14 residues. The CDR3 DNA follows: TGTGCCAGCAGCCAACTGACTAGTATGGAGACCCAGTACTTC. Translating it yields CASSQLTSMETQYF.

V and J are TRBV10-2 and TRBJ1-1; D perhaps matches TRBD1 (5 bases). The germline V and J ends were trimmed by 8 bases and 4 bases, with 5 bases remaining between them. The germline gives CDR1 WSHSY, CDR2 SAAADI. The CDR3 extends over 10 amino acids. As DNA, the CDR3 is TGCGCCAGCGGGGGCACTGAAGCTTTCTTT. It codes for CASGGTEAFF.

The chain couples TRBV20-1 to TRBJ2-1; 11 bases line up with TRBD2. V shed 0 bases, J shed 4 bases, and the junction held 8 bases outside the gene matches. CDR3 length: 17 amino acids. Germline V gene sequence: CDR1 DFQATT, CDR2 SNEGSKA (reference sequence). The CDR3 is CSAREYLTSGEYNEQFF. CDR3 DNA sequence: TGCAGTGCTAGAGAATATTTGACTAGCGGGGAATACAATGAGCAGTTCTTC.

Ten or more counts support this clonotype. This chain connects TRBV5-1 to TRBJ2-7; D ambiguous. Trimming removed 0 bases from V and 1 base from J, with 8 bases in between. There are 14 residues in the CDR3. Germline V gene lookup returns CDR1 SGHRS and CDR2 YFSETQ. The CDR3 bases are TGCGCCAGCAGCTTGGAAGACCCTTCCTACGAGCAGTACTTC. Its protein is CASSLEDPSYEQYF.

This clonotype was counted at least ten times. The genes are TRBV7-9 and TRBJ1-5; the D is unclear. Trimming left V 1 base short and J 2 bases short, with 3 bases between. CDR3 length equals 13 residues. Germline V gene lookup returns CDR1 SEHNR and CDR2 FQNEAQ (reference sequence). CDR3 residues: CASSLVGNQPQHF. The CDR3 DNA reads as TGTGCCAGCAGCTTAGTTGGCAATCAGCCCCAGCATTTT. Variable domain in full (rest from reference TRBV7-9 and TRBJ1-5): DTGVSQNPRHKITKRGQNVTFRCDPISEHNRLYWYRQTLGQGPEFLTYFQNEAQLEKSRLLSDRFSAERPKGSFSTLEIQRTEQGDSAMYLCASSLVGNQPQHFGDGTRLSIL.

This clonotype has just a few counts. The V call is TRBV7-8, the J call TRBJ2-3, with 8 bases aligning to TRBD2. Trimming at V came to 4 bases and at J to 2 bases, leaving 8 bases not matched to a gene. CDR1 and CDR2 (germline): SGHVS, FQNEAQ. The CDR3 has 16 residues. CDR3 sequence reads: CASSSRGGVTTDTQYF. DNA of the CDR3: TGTGCCAGCAGCTCCCGGGGGGGGGTCACCACAGATACGCAGTATTTT.

This clonotype was observed a few times. This chain links TRBV7-6 with TRBJ2-1; D gene uncertain. In germline, CDR1 is SGHVS, CDR2 FNYEAQ. The CDR3 has 13 amino acids. The V end was cut by 7 bases, the J end by 9 bases, with 16 bases between. CDR3 nucleotides: TGTGCCAGCACCCCGGAGACTTCGGGTGAGCAGTTCTTC. Its protein product is CASTPETSGEQFF.

The rearrangement joins TRBV20-1 to TRBJ2-3; possibly TRBD2 for D (5 bases). Germline V lookup: CDR1 DFQATT, CDR2 SNEGSKA (reference sequence). The ends were cut back, 3 bases at V and 5 bases at J, with 15 bases in the middle. This CDR3 contains 14 residues. For the CDR3, the DNA is TGCAGTGCTAGTACCCACGGAGAGGGAGATACGCAGTATTTT. Translation gives CSASTHGEGDTQYF.

This clonotype came up a few times. V and J are TRBV5-1 and TRBJ1-4; D is ambiguous. The germline V and J ends were trimmed by 5 bases and 0 bases, with 17 bases remaining between them. The CDR3 runs to 17 residues. The germline CDR1 and CDR2 sequences are SGHRS and YFSETQ. CDR3 coding DNA: TGCGCCAGCAGTCTCCGAAGGACGGAGGCAACTAATGAAAAACTGTTTTTT. It codes for CASSLRRTEATNEKLFF.

This clonotype has ten or more counts. The V call is TRBV10-3, the J call TRBJ2-1, with 8 bases matching TRBD2. This CDR3 is 14 amino acids long. V was clipped by 2 bases and J by 10 bases; unmatched bases: 7. CDR1 is ENHRY and CDR2 is SYGVKD in the germline V gene. The CDR3 reads CAISEPREGQEQFF. CDR3 sequence (DNA): TGTGCCATCAGTGAGCCCCGGGAGGGCCAAGAGCAGTTCTTC.

This clonotype was seen a handful of times. This chain joins TRBV20-1 and TRBJ1-1, with D hard to call. Between the trimmed V and J ends, which lost 6 bases and 3 bases, there was a span of 17 bases. CDR3 length equals 14 residues. Germline CDR1 and CDR2: DFQATT and SNEGSKA (reference sequence). CDR3 bases: TGCAGTGCCCGCCCCACGGCCCAGGACACTGAAGCTTTCTTT. It is translated as CSARPTAQDTEAFF.

The chain has TRBV18 and TRBJ2-7, with a tentative D call TRBD1 (6 bases). The germline V gene has CDR1 KGHSH and CDR2 LQKENI. The CDR3 runs to 15 residues. Trimming left V 0 bases short and J 5 bases short, with 14 bases between. The DNA for the CDR3 is TGTGCCAGCTCACCACCGGTCCCAGGGGATAACGAGCAGTACTTC. This translates into CASSPPVPGDNEQYF.

V is TRBV6-5 and J is TRBJ2-1; D may match TRBD1 or TRBD2 (5 bases each). Between the trimmed V and J ends, which lost 0 bases and 4 bases, there was a span of 13 bases. The CDR3 consists of 16 residues. In germline, CDR1 is MNHEY, CDR2 SVGAGI. The CDR3 sequence: CASSYSGENRYNEQFF. The DNA for the CDR3 is TGTGCCAGCAGTTACTCAGGGGAGAACAGATACAATGAGCAGTTCTTC.

The sample holds a few counts of this clonotype. The chain links TRBV5-1 to TRBJ2-3; D unresolved. Looked up from germline, CDR1 is SGHRS and CDR2 is YFSETQ. This CDR3 has 14 residues. Deletions cut 3 bases from V and 4 bases from J, with 12 bases between. The DNA of the CDR3 is TGCGCCAGCAGCTACTACCAACCCCCAGATACGCAGTATTTT. Translation gives CASSYYQPPDTQYF. The whole variable domain, filled in from reference TRBV5-1 and TRBJ2-3, reads KAGVTQTPRYLIKTRGQQVTLSCSPISGHRSVSWYQQTPGQGLQFLFEYFSETQRNKGNFPGRFSGRQFSNSRSEMNVSTLELGDSALYLCASSYYQPPDTQYFGPGTRLTVL.

The CDR3 region has the DNA TGCAGCGTCGGACAGGGGAAGGAGACCCAGTACTTC. It is translated as CSVGQGKETQYF. The chain combines TRBV29-1 with TRBJ2-5; 9 bases line up with TRBD1. From germline, CDR1 is SQVTM and CDR2 ANQGSEA. The CDR3 is made up of 12 amino acids. J was trimmed by 5 bases and V by 6 bases; bases with no gene match: 4. The whole variable domain, filled in from reference TRBV29-1 and TRBJ2-5, reads SAVISQKPSRDICQRGTSLTIQCQVDSQVTMMFWYRQQPGQSLTLIATANQGSEATYESGFVIDKFPISRPNLTFSTLTVSNMSPEDSSIYLCSVGQGKETQYFGPGTRLLVL.

This chain joins TRBV14 and TRBJ2-1; the D is unclear. Per the germline V gene, CDR1 is SGHDN and CDR2 is FVKESK. V lost 2 bases, J lost 0 bases, and 11 bases lay in between. This CDR3 has 16 amino acids. The CDR3 nucleotides read TGTGCCAGCAGCCAAACCGGGCCCCGCTCCTACAATGAGCAGTTCTTC. Amino acids: CASSQTGPRSYNEQFF.

The genes are TRBV20-1 and TRBJ2-7; TRBD2 aligns across 12 bases. The CDR3 is 14 amino acids. V gave up 5 bases and J gave up 2 bases; unmatched junction bases: 4. CDR1 and CDR2 (germline): DFQATT, SNEGSKA (reference sequence). The chain's CDR3 is CSAWTSGTPYEQYF. The CDR3 DNA follows: TGCAGTGCTTGGACTAGCGGGACCCCCTACGAGCAGTACTTC.

The chain couples TRBV20-1 to TRBJ1-5; D possibly corresponds to TRBD1 (6 bases). CDR3 length equals 13 residues. Germline V gene sequence: CDR1 DFQATT, CDR2 SNEGSKA (reference sequence). Trimming removed 5 bases from V and 10 bases from J, with 18 bases in between. DNA of the CDR3: TGCAGTGCTGGCGGACTCAGGGGAGGACCCCAGCATTTT. This sequence encodes CSAGGLRGGPQHF.

This clonotype was detected only a few times. The chain uses TRBV20-1 and TRBJ1-1, with D perhaps TRBD1 (5 bases). Germline values: CDR1 DFQATT, CDR2 SNEGSKA (reference sequence). This CDR3 is built from 13 residues. V lost 6 bases and J 3 bases, leaving 14 bases between the germline ends. In DNA form, the CDR3 reads TGCAGTGCCGGGGGGGAAAGGGACACTGAAGCTTTCTTT. This gives the protein CSAGGERDTEAFF.

The V gene is TRBV4-1, the J gene TRBJ2-2, with TRBD2 matching over 10 bases. The CDR3 consists of 17 residues. The germline gives CDR1 MGHRA, CDR2 YSYEKL. V shed 1 base, J shed 6 bases, and the junction held 8 bases outside the gene matches. The CDR3 region is CASSQALVSGRAGELFF. The CDR3 region has the DNA TGCGCCAGCAGCCAAGCGTTGGTCAGCGGGAGGGCCGGGGAGCTGTTTTTT.

This clonotype was seen repeatedly, ten times or more. The chain is built from TRBV5-5 and TRBJ1-2, with D possibly matching TRBD1 (6 bases). V was pared by 0 bases and J by 5 bases, with 14 bases between. Germline-derived CDR1 and CDR2 are SGHKS and YYEKEE (reference sequence). The CDR3 is 15 amino acids. In nucleotides, the CDR3 is TGTGCCAGCAGCTTGGTCCAGGGGCCTTCTTATGGCTACACCTTC. Its translation: CASSLVQGPSYGYTF.

This chain links TRBV5-1 with TRBJ2-3; 8 bases line up with TRBD2. CDR1 and CDR2 (germline): SGHRS, YFSETQ. The CDR3 is 15 residues long. V lost 1 base, J lost 5 bases, and 6 bases stayed unmatched. The CDR3 bases are TGCGCCAGCAGCTTGCGGGGCCTAGCGGGAGATACGCAGTATTTT. Residues: CASSLRGLAGDTQYF.

This clonotype was counted a few times. This chain links TRBV4-2 with TRBJ2-7; 7 bases are a match to TRBD2. CDR3 length equals 17 residues. V shed 1 base, J shed 0 bases, and the junction held 9 bases outside the gene matches. Looked up from germline, CDR1 is LGHNA and CDR2 is YNFKEQ. The CDR3: CASSQGGPGGASYEQYF. DNA for the CDR3: TGTGCCAGCAGCCAAGGGGGACCGGGAGGAGCCTCCTACGAGCAGTACTTC.

V is TRBV6-1 and J is TRBJ1-2, with D unresolved. The ends were cut back, 1 base at V and 2 bases at J, with 8 bases in the middle. The CDR3 is 14 residues long. Germline CDR1 is MNHNS and CDR2 is SASEGT. This CDR3 is CASSEGGTNYGYTF. DNA for the CDR3: TGTGCCAGCAGTGAAGGGGGAACCAACTATGGCTACACCTTC.

On this clonotype: A junction boundary mismatches the germline segment, possibly from a read error. This chain links TRBV6-2 or TRBV6-3 with TRBJ2-1; 10 bases fit TRBD2. Germline V gene sequence: CDR1 MNHEY, CDR2 SVGEGT. CDR3 size: 14 residues. The CDR3 here is CSSNRMGLANEQFF. As DNA, the CDR3 is TGTTCCAGCAACCGCATGGGACTAGCGAATGAGCAGTTCTTC.